This TCR beta chain was identified in a study of breast tumors, draining lymph nodes, adjacent tissues. TCRdb re-derived calls from the multiplex PCR reads in MiXCR, one entry per CDR3 protein. The sample carries about 35,000 distinct CDR3 sequences, roughly 32% recorded once. V lost 1 base, J lost 0 bases, and 17 bases lay in between. CDR1 is KGHDR and CDR2 is SFDVKD in the germline V gene. The CDR3 runs to 19 residues. Details on this clonotype: The antigen is undetermined.

Study results and caveats: Data only fit, rather than demonstrated, lymph node origin of most tumor T cells. Tumor TCR diversity was below lymph nodes but above nontumor tissue.

The chain employs TRBV24-1 and TRBJ2-2, with D maybe TRBD2 (5 bases). The receptor comes from a female donor with breast cancer. Some clones in this sample may be carry-over from other donors' samples. The specimen sequenced was breast tumor tissue. CDR3 region: CATSDFGRARAANTGELFF. The CDR3 nucleotides read TGTGCCACCAGTGATTTTGGGCGGGCTCGGGCCGCGAACACCGGGGAGCTGTTTTTT.